Following are 20 T cell receptor beta chains from one sample sequenced in a study of T cells in Graves' hyperthyroidism and ophthalmopathy. Researchers amplified the TCR beta CDR3 regions from RNA transcripts. HTBI primers were used for first-round RT-PCR of the TCR CDR3. TCRdb processed the multiplex PCR reads anew with MiXCR; each CDR3 protein has one entry. The sample shows approximately 710,000 distinct CDR3 sequences, 15% to 20% of them seen only once. Sequences were obtained from blood. The receptors here all came from a man aged 45 to 65 with Graves' hyperthyroidism.

This clonotype was counted many times. The genes are TRBV6-2 or TRBV6-3 and TRBJ2-1; 8 positions match TRBD1. The CDR3 totals 16 residues. CDR1 is MNHEY and CDR2 is SVGEGT in the germline V gene. Germline trimming cut 0 bases from V and 4 bases from J; bases unmatched to any gene: 5. CDR3 loop: CASSYSQGAVYNEQFF. The DNA of the CDR3 is TGTGCCAGCAGTTACTCCCAGGGGGCGGTATACAATGAGCAGTTCTTC.

Ten or more counts support this clonotype. The chain uses TRBV10-2 and TRBJ1-2; 9 bases match TRBD1. The germline V gene encodes CDR1 WSHSY and CDR2 SAAADI. V gave up 8 bases and J gave up 8 bases; unmatched junction bases: 12. This CDR3 spans 14 amino acids. This CDR3 is CASGDRVLAGGYTF. The DNA of the CDR3 is TGCGCCAGCGGGGACAGGGTTCTTGCCGGAGGCTACACCTTC.

V and J are TRBV5-1 and TRBJ1-1; maybe TRBD1 (5 bases). Germline CDR1 is SGHRS and CDR2 is YFSETQ. CDR3 length: 14 amino acids. The germline V and J ends were trimmed by 2 bases and 1 base, with 9 bases remaining between them. The DNA for the CDR3 is TGCGCCAGCAGCTTCAGGGATGCGAACACTGAAGCTTTCTTT. Translation: CASSFRDANTEAFF.

Ten or more counts support this clonotype. The chain links TRBV7-9 to TRBJ2-3; the match to TRBD2 covers 10 bases. Unmatched junction bases numbered 9, after V lost 0 bases and J lost 3 bases. Germline assignment: CDR1 SEHNR and CDR2 FQNEAQ (reference sequence). The CDR3 consists of 18 residues. The CDR3 DNA is TGTGCCAGCAGCTTAGCGTGGGCTAGCGGGAGAGGTACAGATACGCAGTATTTT. Its translation: CASSLAWASGRGTDTQYF.

This clonotype was detected only a few times. This sequence joins TRBV9 and TRBJ2-7, with D maybe TRBD1 (6 bases). V lost 4 bases, J lost 5 bases, and 13 bases lay in between. Germline V gene sequence: CDR1 SGDLS, CDR2 YYNGEE. The CDR3 extends over 13 amino acids. The CDR3 DNA sequence: TGTGCCAGCAGCCCGACGGACAGACACGAGCAGTACTTC. This sequence encodes CASSPTDRHEQYF.

This clonotype has at least ten counts. This chain connects TRBV12-3 or TRBV12-4 to TRBJ1-5; D unresolved. V was shortened by 0 bases and J by 5 bases, with 5 bases between the two germline ends. This CDR3 has 13 amino acids. CDR3 in DNA: TGTGCCAGCAGTTTAGCCCTGTATCAGCCCCAGCATTTT. This encodes CASSLALYQPQHF.

There are many counts of this clonotype. The V and J genes are TRBV30 and TRBJ1-2; D gene ambiguous. Trimming left V 2 bases short and J 5 bases short, with 15 bases between. Germline V lookup: CDR1 GTSNPN, CDR2 SVGIG (reference sequence). CDR3 length: 14 amino acids. The CDR3 reads CAWSPLGLSYGYTF. Here the CDR3 DNA reads TGTGCCTGGAGTCCACTGGGTCTTTCGTATGGCTACACCTTC.

This clonotype was detected many times. The genes are TRBV27 and TRBJ2-1; D is perhaps TRBD1 or TRBD2 (5 bases each). The CDR3 is 15 amino acids. Trimming took off 2 bases at V and 1 base at J, with 9 bases between the two ends. Looked up from germline, CDR1 is MNHEY and CDR2 is SMNVEV (reference sequence). CDR3 bases: TGTGCCAGCAGTTTACTCGGGACGTCCTACAATGAGCAGTTCTTC. The encoded protein is CASSLLGTSYNEQFF.

The chain links TRBV10-3 to TRBJ2-7; D might be TRBD1 (6 bases). This CDR3 region has 12 residues. CDR1 and CDR2 (germline): ENHRY, SYGVKD. Deletions cut 7 bases from V and 2 bases from J, with 9 bases between. The DNA of the CDR3 is TGTGCCATCAAGGACAGAACCTACGAGCAGTACTTC. It encodes CAIKDRTYEQYF.

This clonotype was seen at least ten times. The chain employs TRBV7-9 and TRBJ2-1; D is possibly TRBD1 (6 bases). CDR1 is SEHNR, CDR2 FQNEAQ, per germline (reference sequence). The CDR3 is 15 amino acids. The V end lost 1 base, the J end lost 4 bases, and 11 bases lay between the germline ends. DNA for the CDR3: TGTGCCAGCAGCTTAGACAGGGCGAAGTACAATGAGCAGTTCTTC. The encoded protein is CASSLDRAKYNEQFF.

This clonotype was recorded at least ten times. The J gene is TRBJ2-3, the V gene TRBV13; no clear D. The CDR3 runs 13 residues. With 3 bases removed from V and 3 bases from J, the gap between germline ends came to 7 bases. Germline CDR1 is PRHDT and CDR2 is FYEKMQ (reference sequence). For the CDR3, the DNA is TGTGCCAGCAGCTTTCTGAGTACAGATACGCAGTATTTT. It translates to CASSFLSTDTQYF.

There are many counts of this clonotype. The chain joins TRBV14 to TRBJ1-3; no definite D call. Germline-derived CDR1 and CDR2 are SGHDN and FVKESK. V lost 2 bases, J lost 2 bases, and 7 bases lay in between. The CDR3 runs to 14 residues. The CDR3 coding sequence is TGTGCCAGCAGCCAACCTTTGGCTGGAAACACCATATATTTT. It encodes CASSQPLAGNTIYF. Drawing the rest from reference TRBV14 and TRBJ1-3, the complete variable domain is EAGVTQFPSHSVIEKGQTVTLRCDPISGHDNLYWYRRVMGKEIKFLLHFVKESKQDESGMPNNRFLAERTGGTYSTLKVQPAELEDSGVYFCASSQPLAGNTIYFGEGSWLTVV.

V is TRBV6-1 and J is TRBJ1-6; a possible D gene is TRBD1 (5 bases). The CDR3 is 13 amino acids. Germline V gives CDR1 MNHNS, CDR2 SASEGT. Deletions cut 6 bases from V and 7 bases from J, with 10 bases between. DNA of the CDR3: TGTGCCAGCAGCTCGAACAGGAATTCACCCCTCCACTTT. Its translation is CASSSNRNSPLHF.

The table lists this clonotype with many counts. The V and J genes are TRBV10-3 and TRBJ2-5; TRBD2 agrees at 7 bases. There are 16 residues in the CDR3. Germline V gene lookup returns CDR1 ENHRY and CDR2 SYGVKD. V lost 3 bases, J lost 1 base, and 8 bases stayed unmatched. CDR3 bases: TGTGCCATCAGTGATGCTGCGGGAGTCACCCAAGAGACCCAGTACTTC. It specifies CAISDAAGVTQETQYF.

Ten or more counts support this clonotype. The chain links TRBV28 to TRBJ1-5; 7 bases line up with TRBD1. After removal of 2 bases from V and 5 bases from J, the junction contained 3 bases not matched to a gene. The CDR3 is 14 residues long. Germline-derived CDR1 and CDR2 are MDHEN and SYDVKM. Written as DNA, the CDR3 is TGTGCCAGCAGTTTAAGACAGGGTTATCAGCCCCAGCATTTT. Protein: CASSLRQGYQPQHF. The full variable domain, rest sourced from reference TRBV28 and TRBJ1-5, is DVKVTQSSRYLVKRTGEKVFLECVQDMDHENMFWYRQDPGLGLRLIYFSYDVKMKEKGDIPEGYSVSREKKERFSLILESASTNQTSMYLCASSLRQGYQPQHFGDGTRLSIL.

A word on this clonotype: This sequence may be a read error, since a much larger clone differs from it by one base. The chain has TRBV7-3 and TRBJ2-3; 7 nucleotides line up with TRBD2. The CDR3 covers 17 residues. The germline CDR1 and CDR2 sequences are SGHTA and FQGTGA. The CDR3 sequence is CASSLAGDGGFTATQYF. The CDR3 nucleotides are TGTGCCAGCAGCCTGGCGGGGGACGGGGGTTTCACAGCTACGCAGTATTTT.

Comments on this clonotype: Given a much more abundant clone one base away, this may be a read error. The chain combines TRBV2 with TRBJ1-4; tentatively, D is TRBD1 (6 bases). The CDR3 totals 14 residues. The germline CDR1 and CDR2 sequences are SNHLY and FYNNEI. CDR3 coding DNA: TGTGCCAGCAGTGAAGGGGGGGCTGGTGAAAAACTGCTTTTT. Amino acid sequence: CASSEGGAGEKLLF.

This chain links TRBV20-1 with TRBJ2-7; 8 bases match TRBD1. The germline V gene encodes CDR1 DFQATT and CDR2 SNEGSKA (reference sequence). After removal of 6 bases from V and 2 bases from J, the junction contained 15 bases not matched to a gene. The CDR3 has 16 amino acids. CDR3 amino acids: CSATLRGTGVPYEQYF. The CDR3 DNA is TGCAGTGCAACATTGAGGGGGACAGGCGTTCCCTACGAGCAGTACTTC.

This clonotype was detected ten times or more. This chain joins TRBV9 and TRBJ2-3; D remains ambiguous. This CDR3 is 14 amino acids long. Germline loops: CDR1 SGDLS, CDR2 YYNGEE. V lost 4 bases and J 4 bases, leaving 13 bases between the germline ends. CDR3 in amino acids: CASSPTQTPDTQYF. CDR3 nucleotides: TGTGCCAGCAGCCCGACACAGACCCCAGATACGCAGTATTTT. Based on the CDR3 plus reference TRBV9 and TRBJ2-3, the full variable domain is DSGVTQTPKHLITATGQRVTLRCSPRSGDLSVYWYQQSLDQGLQFLIQYYNGEERAKGNILERFSAQQFPDLHSELNLSSLELGDSALYFCASSPTQTPDTQYFGPGTRLTVL.

The sample holds a few counts of this clonotype. Here the CDR3 reads CATRGLAGGEQYF. CDR3 sequence (DNA): TGTGCCACCCGGGGACTAGCGGGAGGCGAGCAGTACTTC. This sequence joins TRBV10-3 and TRBJ2-7; 15 nucleotides agree with TRBD2. Germline loops: CDR1 ENHRY, CDR2 SYGVKD. Germline trimming cut 10 bases from V and 6 bases from J; bases unmatched to any gene: 4. The CDR3 contains 13 residues.